This TCR beta chain stems from a study of T cells in Graves' hyperthyroidism and ophthalmopathy. The table lists this clonotype with many counts. Its antigen is not identified. Researchers amplified the TCR beta CDR3 regions from RNA transcripts. HTBI primers were employed in a first-round RT-PCR of the TCR CDR3. TCRdb processed the multiplex PCR reads anew with MiXCR; each CDR3 protein has one entry. Of hundreds of thousands of distinct CDR3 sequences detected, roughly 15% appear once; the ten largest clones hold roughly an eighth. V gave up 1 base and J gave up 3 bases, with 9 bases separating them. The CDR3 is 14 amino acids. Germline-derived CDR1 and CDR2 are SGHTA and FQGNSA. Regarding the study as a whole: Ophthalmopathy was model-predicted a median about 6.7 months pre-onset.

Any patient presenting with uncontrolled infection, other autoimmune disease, pregnancy or lactation was left out. The receptor was isolated from a man younger than 35 with Graves' ophthalmopathy. The chain is built from TRBV7-2 and TRBJ1-2; D uncertain. Material for sequencing was blood. This CDR3 reads CASSLERGDYGYTF. The CDR3 DNA sequence: TGTGCCAGCAGCTTAGAGCGGGGTGACTATGGCTACACCTTC.